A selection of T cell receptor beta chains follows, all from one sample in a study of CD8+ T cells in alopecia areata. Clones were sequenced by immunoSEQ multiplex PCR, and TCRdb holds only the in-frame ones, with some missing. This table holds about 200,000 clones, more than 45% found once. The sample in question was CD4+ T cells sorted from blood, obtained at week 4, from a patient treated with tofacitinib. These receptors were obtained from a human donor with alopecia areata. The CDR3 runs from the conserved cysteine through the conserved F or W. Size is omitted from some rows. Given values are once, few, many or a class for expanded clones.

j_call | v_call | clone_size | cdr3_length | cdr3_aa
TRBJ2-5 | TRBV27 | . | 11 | CASSSGETQYF
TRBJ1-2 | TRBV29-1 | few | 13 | CSSRQDSTGGYTF
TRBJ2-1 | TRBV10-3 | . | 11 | CAISVSNEQFF
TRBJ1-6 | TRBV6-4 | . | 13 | CASQTGTASPLHF
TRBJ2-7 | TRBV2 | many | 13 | CASSKRGPYEQYF
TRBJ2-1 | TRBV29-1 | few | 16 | CSVDGGYQSSYNEQFF
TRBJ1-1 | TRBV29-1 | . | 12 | CSVDDRVEEAFF
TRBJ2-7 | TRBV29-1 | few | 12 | CSVKGGRRKQYF
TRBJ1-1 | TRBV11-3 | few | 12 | CASSPGLSEAFF
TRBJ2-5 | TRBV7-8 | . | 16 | CASSLRVEAGKETQYF
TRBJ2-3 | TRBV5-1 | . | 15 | CASSLRGVITDTQYF
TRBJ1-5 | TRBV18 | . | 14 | CASSPPQGNQPQHF
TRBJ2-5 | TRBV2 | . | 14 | CASSETALKETQYF
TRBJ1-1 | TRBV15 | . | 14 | CATSRDYQNTEAFF
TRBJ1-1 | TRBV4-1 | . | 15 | CASSQEWIVNTEAFF
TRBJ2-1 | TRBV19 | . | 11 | CASSMAQEQFF
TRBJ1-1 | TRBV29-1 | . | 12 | CSVEVIDTEAFF
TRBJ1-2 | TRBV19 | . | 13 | CATHGYGGLGYTF
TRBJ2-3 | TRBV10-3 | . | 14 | CAIRPGQGTDTQYF
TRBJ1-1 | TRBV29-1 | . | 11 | CSALDYTEAFF
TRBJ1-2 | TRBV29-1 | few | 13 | CSVTGAPDYGYTF
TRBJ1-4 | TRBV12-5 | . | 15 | CASGLGQTKDEKLFF
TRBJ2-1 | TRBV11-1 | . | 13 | CASSFGSYNEQFF
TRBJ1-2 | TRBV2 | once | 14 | CASMGRNMADGYTF
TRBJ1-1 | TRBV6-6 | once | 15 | CASSFRDPVNTEAFF
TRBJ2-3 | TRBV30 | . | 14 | CAWSAGAYADTQYF
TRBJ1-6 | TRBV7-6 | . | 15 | CASSLGTANNSPLHF
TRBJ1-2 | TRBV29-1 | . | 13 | CSAENRANYGYTF
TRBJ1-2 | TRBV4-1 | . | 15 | CASSHPGQSGYGYTF
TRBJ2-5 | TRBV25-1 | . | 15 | CASSDGLYQAETQYF
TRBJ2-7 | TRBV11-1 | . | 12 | CASSLGENEQYF
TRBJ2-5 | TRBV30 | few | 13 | CAWTSGGQETQYF
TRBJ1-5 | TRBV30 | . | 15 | CAWRSTGAVNQPQHF
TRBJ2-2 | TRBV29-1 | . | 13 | CSGGVLDTGELFF
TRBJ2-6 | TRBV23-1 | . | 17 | CASSQSAGGAGANVLTF
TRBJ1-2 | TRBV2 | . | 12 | CASSGEAPGYTF
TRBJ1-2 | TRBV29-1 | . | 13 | CSVEYQGRNGYTF
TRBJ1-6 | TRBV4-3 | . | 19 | CASSPGRGASDKGNSPLHF
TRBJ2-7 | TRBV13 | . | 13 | CASSPPLSYEQYF
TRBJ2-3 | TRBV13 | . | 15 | CASSLRGGQGDTQYF
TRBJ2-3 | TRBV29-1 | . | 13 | CSVGMGSGDTQYF
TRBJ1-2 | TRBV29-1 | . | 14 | CSVESPMTGKGYTF
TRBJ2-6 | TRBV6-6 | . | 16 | CASSYAQASGANVLTF
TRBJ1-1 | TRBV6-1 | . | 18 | CASSEFWGDRGLDTEAFF
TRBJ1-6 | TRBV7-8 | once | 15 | CASSLVAGGNSPLHF
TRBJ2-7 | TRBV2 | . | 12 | CASSAQSYEQYF
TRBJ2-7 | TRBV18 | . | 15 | CASSPLAESSYEQYF
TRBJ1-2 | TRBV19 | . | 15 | CATTGTGRQLYGYTF
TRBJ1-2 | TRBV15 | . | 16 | CATSRDRRGGGYGYTF
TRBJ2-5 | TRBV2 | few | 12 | CASRDNALFQYF
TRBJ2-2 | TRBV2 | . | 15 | CASSDWQGNTGELFF
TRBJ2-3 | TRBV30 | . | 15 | CAWSVERGGTDTQYF
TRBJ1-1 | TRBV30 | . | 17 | CAWSVRRASGGNTEAFF
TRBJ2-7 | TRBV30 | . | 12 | CAMNTGAYEQYF
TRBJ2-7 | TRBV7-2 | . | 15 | CASSFLGRLTYEQYF